Following are 32 T cell receptor beta chains from one sample sequenced in a study of OX40 agonist ivuxolimab in advanced cancers. Receptor amplification or capture employed the immunoSEQ multiplex PCR assay. The clones in this table, taken by TCRdb from immuneACCESS, are in-frame only. Not every clone is retained; where verified, under half of the shortfall comes from an unresolved V gene, and the cause of the rest is unknown. Within this sample are just over 80,000 clones, with over 75% of them counted one time only. Clones ranked in the top ten supply roughly 0.7% of the sample. Specimen: CD4+ or CD8+ T cells sorted from blood, collected in a trial of the OX40 agonist ivuxolimab. The receptor source for this set is an adult with an advanced solid tumor such as melanoma, head and neck, liver or kidney cancer.

The chain has TRBV6-6 and TRBJ1-5; TRBD1 matches 7 bases. Per germline, CDR1 MNHNY and CDR2 SVGAGI (reference sequence). V was clipped by 6 bases and J by 5 bases; unmatched bases: 10. The CDR3 is 15 amino acids. In nucleotides, the CDR3 is TGTGCCAGCAGGCCCCGACAGGGAGGGCATCAGCCCCAGCATTTT. It encodes CASRPRQGGHQPQHF.

This chain uses TRBV7-2 with TRBJ2-7; D is perhaps TRBD1 (7 bases). This CDR3 is 18 amino acids long. Trimming removed 4 bases from V and 1 base from J, with 23 bases in between. The germline V gene encodes CDR1 SGHTA and CDR2 FQGNSA. CDR3 protein: CASSSGGGFPFKSYEQYF. The CDR3 DNA follows: TGTGCCAGCAGCTCAGGGGGAGGTTTCCCTTTCAAGTCCTACGAGCAGTACTTC. Full variable domain (missing parts from reference TRBV7-2 and TRBJ2-7): GAGVSQSPSNKVTEKGKDVELRCDPISGHTALYWYRQSLGQGLEFLIYFQGNSAPDKSGLPSDRFSAERTGGSVSTLTIQRTQQEDSAVYLCASSSGGGFPFKSYEQYFGPGTRLTVT.

This clone has just one count. V usage is TRBV2 and J usage is TRBJ1-4; weak D call: TRBD1 (5 bases). Germline values: CDR1 SNHLY, CDR2 FYNNEI. Trimming shortened V by 7 bases and J by 0 bases, and 9 bases separated the two germline ends. The length of the CDR3 is 14 residues. The CDR3 sequence: CASKTGATNEKLFF. As DNA, the CDR3 is TGTGCCAGCAAAACGGGGGCAACTAATGAAAAACTGTTTTTT.

The V and J genes are TRBV7-6 and TRBJ2-3; D unresolved. The CDR3 runs 13 residues. Germline V CDR1 and CDR2: SGHVS, FNYEAQ. Trimming removed 4 bases at V and 4 bases at J, with 9 bases between. The CDR3 is CASSSRVSDTQYF. The DNA of the CDR3 is TGTGCCAGCAGCTCCCGAGTCTCAGATACGCAGTATTTT.

The J gene is TRBJ1-5, the V gene TRBV5-8; possible D gene TRBD1, 5 bases. The CDR3 extends over 16 amino acids. Germline lookup yields CDR1 SGHTS and CDR2 YDEGEE. The V gene lost 4 bases and the J gene lost 0 bases, with 14 bases spanning the gap. In DNA, the CDR3 is TGTGCCAGCAGCCACTCCGACAGTTATAGCAATCAGCCCCAGCATTTT. Its protein is CASSHSDSYSNQPQHF.

This chain uses TRBV6-4 with TRBJ2-5; 8 nucleotides agree with TRBD1. This CDR3 is built from 15 residues. V was pared by 4 bases and J by 5 bases, with 9 bases of the junction left unmatched. Germline lookup yields CDR1 MRHNA and CDR2 SNTAGT. Written as DNA, the CDR3 is TGTGCCAGCAGTGTACAGGGGGGCTCGGGGGAGACCCAGTACTTC. This sequence encodes CASSVQGGSGETQYF.

J is TRBJ1-6 and V is TRBV6-5; maybe TRBD1 (5 bases). This CDR3 has 14 residues. V was shortened by 9 bases and J by 9 bases, with 18 bases between the two germline ends. Germline V gene sequence: CDR1 MNHEY, CDR2 SVGAGI. The CDR3 DNA follows: TGTGCCAGTGCCCGCGACAGTGAAATTTCACCCCTCCACTTT. Its protein product is CASARDSEISPLHF.

This clone appeared a few times. V and J are TRBV19 and TRBJ1-2; D unresolved. The CDR3 length is 13 residues. Trimming cost V 6 bases and J 3 bases, with 11 bases left between them. Germline V gene data show CDR1 as LNHDA and CDR2 as SQIVND (reference sequence). The CDR3 reads CASSLLRDYGYTF. DNA for the CDR3: TGTGCCAGTAGCCTTTTGAGGGACTATGGCTACACCTTC.

The chain carries TRBV18 and TRBJ2-7, with TRBD1 matching 7 bases. Trimming cost V 5 bases and J 3 bases; bases outside gene matches: 4. This CDR3 has 13 amino acids. The V gene's germline CDR1 is KGHSH and CDR2 LQKENI. The CDR3 DNA follows: TGTGCCAGCTCATCCGGGACAGACTACGAGCAGTACTTC. Protein sequence: CASSSGTDYEQYF.

The chain joins TRBV27 to TRBJ1-5; the D gene is possibly TRBD1 (5 bases). The V gene's germline CDR1 is MNHEY and CDR2 SMNVEV (reference sequence). The germline V and J ends were trimmed by 1 base and 6 bases, with 10 bases remaining between them. The CDR3 runs to 14 residues. CDR3 coding DNA: TGTGCCAGCAGTTTATGGGGGGAAGGTCAGCCCCAGCATTTT. Translating it yields CASSLWGEGQPQHF.

V usage is TRBV19 and J usage is TRBJ2-2; TRBD1 matches 7 bases. Per germline, CDR1 LNHDA and CDR2 SQIVND (reference sequence). This CDR3 has 14 residues. J lost 2 bases, V lost 7 bases, and 4 bases had no gene match. In nucleotides, the CDR3 is TGTGCCAGTATCGGACAGGTCAACACCGGGGAGCTGTTTTTT. Protein sequence: CASIGQVNTGELFF.

This chain uses TRBV15 with TRBJ2-4; tentatively, D is TRBD1 (5 bases). Trimming stripped 0 bases from V and 7 bases from J, with 13 bases between. The CDR3 is made up of 15 amino acids. Germline V CDR1 and CDR2: LNHNV, YYDKDF (reference sequence). CDR3 protein: CATSRDQGSGNIQYF. The CDR3 DNA reads as TGTGCCACCAGCAGAGATCAGGGTTCCGGGAACATTCAGTACTTC.

V usage is TRBV28 and J usage is TRBJ2-2; D gene ambiguous. Germline loops: CDR1 MDHEN, CDR2 SYDVKM. The V and J ends lost 1 base and 8 bases respectively, with 5 bases between them. The CDR3 loop spans 12 amino acids. The CDR3 here is CASSLLRGELFF. The CDR3 bases are TGTGCCAGCAGTTTATTGAGAGGGGAGCTGTTTTTT. Supplemented by reference TRBV28 and TRBJ2-2, the full variable domain reads DVKVTQSSRYLVKRTGEKVFLECVQDMDHENMFWYRQDPGLGLRLIYFSYDVKMKEKGDIPEGYSVSREKKERFSLILESASTNQTSMYLCASSLLRGELFFGEGSRLTVL.

This clone was observed a single time. The gene calls are TRBV5-6 and TRBJ2-3; D gene unclear. The ends were cut back, 1 base at V and 2 bases at J, with 8 bases in the middle. The CDR3 is made up of 14 amino acids. Germline V CDR1 and CDR2: SGHDT, YYEEEE. CDR3 amino acids: CASSLLRVTDTQYF. As DNA, the CDR3 is TGTGCCAGCAGCTTGCTCCGGGTCACAGATACGCAGTATTTT.

This chain connects TRBV10-3 to TRBJ1-4, with TRBD1 as a possible D gene (6 bases). V lost 9 bases and J 1 base, leaving 9 bases between the germline ends. From germline, CDR1 is ENHRY and CDR2 SYGVKD. The CDR3 spans 13 residues. CDR3 protein: CAIQGGTNEKLFF. CDR3 bases: TGTGCCATACAGGGAGGAACTAATGAAAAACTGTTTTTT.

J is TRBJ2-7 and V is TRBV6-5; perhaps D is TRBD1 or TRBD2 (5 bases each). V was trimmed by 2 bases and J by 3 bases, leaving 8 bases between them. Germline V gene lookup returns CDR1 MNHEY and CDR2 SVGAGI. The CDR3 has 13 residues. The CDR3 region is CASSYRDGYEQYF. In DNA, the CDR3 is TGTGCCAGCAGTTACCGGGACGGCTACGAGCAGTACTTC.

J is TRBJ2-5 and V is TRBV5-1; 10 bases fit TRBD1. Germline trimming cut 2 bases from V and 4 bases from J; bases unmatched to any gene: 5. Germline V lookup: CDR1 SGHRS, CDR2 YFSETQ. The CDR3 contains 15 residues. The CDR3: CASSFMTGGVETQYF. The CDR3 nucleotides read TGCGCCAGCAGCTTTATGACAGGGGGCGTAGAGACCCAGTACTTC. The whole variable domain, remainder taken from reference TRBV5-1 and TRBJ2-5, is KAGVTQTPRYLIKTRGQQVTLSCSPISGHRSVSWYQQTPGQGLQFLFEYFSETQRNKGNFPGRFSGRQFSNSRSEMNVSTLELGDSALYLCASSFMTGGVETQYFGPGTRLLVL.

This chain connects TRBV2 to TRBJ2-1, with 10 bases lining up with TRBD2. The CDR3 loop spans 15 amino acids. V dropped 7 bases and J dropped 5; count of bases not matched to a gene: 8. Germline V CDR1 and CDR2: SNHLY, FYNNEI. The CDR3 protein is CASTDLAGVDNEQFF. CDR3 bases: TGTGCCAGCACCGACCTAGCGGGAGTAGACAATGAGCAGTTCTTC.

The chain employs TRBV2 and TRBJ2-3; TRBD2 aligns across 11 bases. CDR1 SNHLY and CDR2 FYNNEI come from the germline V gene. This CDR3 comprises 12 residues. With 6 bases clipped from V and 10 bases from J, the junction kept 3 bases outside the gene matches. The CDR3, as DNA: TGTGCCAGCAGGGAGGGACTAGCGGCGCAGTATTTT. Protein: CASREGLAAQYF. The complete variable domain, with remaining parts taken from reference TRBV2 and TRBJ2-3, reads EPEVTQTPSHQVTQMGQEVILRCVPISNHLYFYWYRQILGQKVEFLVSFYNNEISEKSEIFDDQFSVERPDGSNFTLKIRSTKLEDSAMYFCASREGLAAQYFGPGTRLTVL.

This chain uses TRBV6-1 with TRBJ1-5; D unresolved. The CDR3 is 14 residues long. The germline V gene has CDR1 MNHNS and CDR2 SASEGT. Trimming stripped 1 base from V and 7 bases from J, with 11 bases between. CDR3 protein: CASSEGFAGQPQHF. DNA of the CDR3: TGTGCCAGCAGTGAAGGGTTCGCAGGCCAGCCCCAGCATTTT.

Only a few counts were recorded for this clone. The rearrangement links TRBV30 to TRBJ1-4; the match to TRBD1 covers 12 bases. The trim removed 4 bases at V and 8 bases at J, leaving 8 bases unmatched. CDR1 is GTSNPN and CDR2 is SVGIG in the germline V gene (reference sequence). The CDR3 has 15 amino acids. DNA for the CDR3: TGTGCCTGGACCCAGGGACAGGGGGCAGTAGAAAAACTGTTTTTT. Its translation is CAWTQGQGAVEKLFF. Using reference TRBV30 and TRBJ1-4 for the parts outside the CDR3, the full variable domain is SQTIHQWPATLVQPVGSPLSLECTVEGTSNPNLYWYRQAAGRGLQLLFYSVGIGQISSEVPQNLSASRPQDRQFILSSKKLLLSDSGFYLCAWTQGQGAVEKLFFGSGTQLSVL.

The V call is TRBV28, the J call TRBJ2-7; 9 nucleotides line up with TRBD1. V shed 4 bases and J 3 bases; nucleotides not matched to a gene: 10. This CDR3 is built from 16 residues. Germline loops: CDR1 MDHEN, CDR2 SYDVKM. CDR3 residues: CASSSRTGTGYYEQYF. The CDR3 DNA follows: TGTGCCAGCAGTTCTCGAACCGGGACAGGGTACTACGAGCAGTACTTC. Looking up the rest from reference TRBV28 and TRBJ2-7 gives the full variable domain: DVKVTQSSRYLVKRTGEKVFLECVQDMDHENMFWYRQDPGLGLRLIYFSYDVKMKEKGDIPEGYSVSREKKERFSLILESASTNQTSMYLCASSSRTGTGYYEQYFGPGTRLTVT.

This clone showed up just once. The rearrangement links TRBV14 to TRBJ2-2; TRBD2 is a possible D gene (6 bases). This CDR3 comprises 14 residues. Trimming removed 2 bases at V and 5 bases at J, with 9 bases between. The germline CDR1 and CDR2 sequences are SGHDN and FVKESK. CDR3 in DNA: TGTGCCAGCAGCCAACACGCGGGGACCGGGGAGCTGTTTTTT. Protein: CASSQHAGTGELFF.

CDR3 protein: CASSFSGQGNGYTF. For the CDR3, the DNA is TGTGCCAGCAGTTTCTCAGGACAGGGGAATGGCTACACCTTC. The chain links TRBV2 to TRBJ1-2, with 9 bases matching TRBD1. CDR1 SNHLY and CDR2 FYNNEI come from the germline V gene. The CDR3 has 14 residues. V shed 5 bases and J 6 bases; nucleotides not matched to a gene: 7.

This clone has just one count. The chain couples TRBV30 to TRBJ1-5, with 7 bases matching TRBD1. CDR1 and CDR2 from the germline V gene are GTSNPN and SVGIG (reference sequence). The CDR3 runs 15 residues. Trimming took 5 bases from V and 5 from J; bases not matched to a gene: 12. The CDR3 region has the DNA TGTGCCTGGGGGGGACCGGGACAGAGTTATCAGCCCCAGCATTTT. It yields the protein CAWGGPGQSYQPQHF.

The chain couples TRBV30 to TRBJ1-5; 7 bases match TRBD1. V dropped 0 bases and J dropped 4; count of bases not matched to a gene: 9. This CDR3 is 16 amino acids long. Looked up from germline, CDR1 is GTSNPN and CDR2 is SVGIG (reference sequence). Here the CDR3 DNA reads TGTGCCTGGAGTGTACCTGACAGGGCAAGGAATCAGCCCCAGCATTTT. This sequence encodes CAWSVPDRARNQPQHF. The variable domain in full, completed from reference TRBV30 and TRBJ1-5, reads SQTIHQWPATLVQPVGSPLSLECTVEGTSNPNLYWYRQAAGRGLQLLFYSVGIGQISSEVPQNLSASRPQDRQFILSSKKLLLSDSGFYLCAWSVPDRARNQPQHFGDGTRLSIL.

The chain joins TRBV9 to TRBJ2-1; 8 positions agree with TRBD2. Trimming removed 0 bases from V and 9 bases from J; junction bases left unmatched: 5. Germline V gene data show CDR1 as SGDLS and CDR2 as YYNGEE. This CDR3 has 14 residues. This chain's CDR3 is CASSVEGTRIEQFF. The CDR3, as DNA: TGTGCCAGCAGCGTAGAGGGGACTAGAATTGAGCAGTTCTTC.

V is TRBV5-1 and J is TRBJ2-7; 11 nucleotides match TRBD2. The germline V gene encodes CDR1 SGHRS and CDR2 YFSETQ. The CDR3 is 14 amino acids. With 6 bases clipped from V and 2 bases from J, the junction kept 4 bases outside the gene matches. The chain's CDR3 is CASTLLAGAYEQYF. CDR3 nucleotide sequence: TGCGCCAGCACCTTACTAGCGGGGGCCTACGAGCAGTACTTC.

The chain has TRBV6-5 and TRBJ2-5, with D possibly TRBD2 on 6 matching bases. CDR1 is MNHEY and CDR2 is SVGAGI in the germline V gene. This CDR3 comprises 14 residues. Trimming removed 5 bases from V and 4 bases from J, with 14 bases in between. The CDR3 DNA is TGTGCCAGCAGTCGAACGCGGGATGGAGAGACCCAGTACTTC. Its translation: CASSRTRDGETQYF.

The V gene is TRBV5-4, the J gene TRBJ2-3; TRBD2 is a possible D gene (5 bases). Trimming cost V 0 bases and J 2 bases, with 7 bases left between them. The CDR3 sequence is 14 residues long. CDR1 and CDR2 from the germline V gene are SGHNT and YYREEE (reference sequence). In nucleotides, the CDR3 is TGTGCCAGCAGCTTGGGGCTAGCCACAGATACGCAGTATTTT. Encoded protein: CASSLGLATDTQYF.

This sequence joins TRBV28 and TRBJ1-5; tentative D call: TRBD1 (5 bases). Trimming cost V 8 bases and J 2 bases, with 25 bases left between them. This CDR3 spans 18 amino acids. The germline V gene encodes CDR1 MDHEN and CDR2 SYDVKM. The CDR3 coding sequence is TGTGCCAGCCGAATCGACAGCCGAGGGGTGATTGGCAATCAGCCCCAGCATTTT. This sequence encodes CASRIDSRGVIGNQPQHF.

This rearrangement joins TRBV19 to TRBJ2-1, with TRBD2 identical over 12 bases. Germline V CDR1 and CDR2: LNHDA, SQIVND (reference sequence). V shed 7 bases and J 3 bases; nucleotides not matched to a gene: 4. The CDR3 has 15 residues. DNA of the CDR3: TGTGCCAGTAAGACTAGCGGGGGAGTCTACAATGAGCAGTTCTTC. This encodes CASKTSGGVYNEQFF.